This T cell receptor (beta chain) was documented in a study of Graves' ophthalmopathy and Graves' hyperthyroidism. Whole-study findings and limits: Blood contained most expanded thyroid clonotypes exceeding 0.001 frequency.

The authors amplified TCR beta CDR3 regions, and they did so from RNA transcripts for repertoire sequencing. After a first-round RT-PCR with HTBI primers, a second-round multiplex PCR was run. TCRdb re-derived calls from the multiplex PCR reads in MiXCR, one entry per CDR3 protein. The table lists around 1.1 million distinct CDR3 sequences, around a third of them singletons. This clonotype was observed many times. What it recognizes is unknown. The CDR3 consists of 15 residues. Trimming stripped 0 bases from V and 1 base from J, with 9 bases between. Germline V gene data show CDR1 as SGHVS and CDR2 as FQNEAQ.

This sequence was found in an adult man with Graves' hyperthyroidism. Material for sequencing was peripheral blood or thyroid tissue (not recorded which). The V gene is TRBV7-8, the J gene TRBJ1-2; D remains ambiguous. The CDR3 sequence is CASSLAGSGNYGYTF. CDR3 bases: TGTGCCAGCAGCTTAGCGGGCAGCGGTAACTATGGCTACACCTTC.